The entry that follows covers one TCR beta chain sequence. The data derive from a study of cytomegalovirus exposure and HLA in healthy donors. The PCR employed 60 Vbeta primers together with 13 Jbeta primers. Original data processing: Unique TCR beta chains totaled about 73 million in a later count, with around 12 million of them shared. Assay used: immunoSEQ multiplex PCR; TCRdb lists only in-frame clones, some missing. The V and J calls and clone size are taken from that table; D and trimming were inferred from the DNA. This table holds about 140,000 clones, 60% to 85% found once. Per germline, CDR1 MGHRA and CDR2 YSYEKL. This CDR3 contains 16 residues. The junction had 7 bases not matched to a gene; V was cut back by 4 bases and J by 0 bases.

This receptor was taken from a woman aged 35 to 49 in good health and CMV-seronegative. Sequenced input: PBMCs. This chain joins TRBV4-1 and TRBJ2-3; TRBD2 agrees at 7 bases. CDR3 nucleotide sequence: TGCGCCAGCAGCCGAACCGGGGGGTCTAGCACAGATACGCAGTATTTT. Translation gives CASSRTGGSSTDTQYF.